The following is a T cell receptor (beta chain) sequence with its context. What it recognizes is unknown. This sample was taken from a study of T-cell memory formation after mild COVID-19. Study overall: Largely, the TCR clusters proved donor specific. The study's findings and limits: Mainly CM and EM harbored the contracting CD4+ clones; mainly EMRA harbored the CD8+ ones. Day 15 to 85 contractors were CD4/CD8 balanced; later expanders leaned CD4+.

The CDR3 is made up of 14 amino acids. Germline V CDR1 and CDR2: SGHRS, YFSETQ. Trimming removed 2 bases from V and 0 bases from J, with 8 bases in between. MiXCR, applied by TCRdb to the 5' RACE reads, yields one record per CDR3 protein. Among 300,000 to 400,000 distinct CDR3 sequences, approximately 15% were seen once, and the ten largest hold 22%. The receptor comes from a man in his late teens or twenties who had mild COVID-19 (a few samples of this study predate the infection). Cell type and time point are not known. Sequenced material: PBMCs or a T cell subset sorted from them (not recorded which). The chain recombines TRBV5-1 with TRBJ1-1; possible D gene TRBD1, 5 bases. This chain's CDR3 is CASSLQDMNTEAFF. CDR3 DNA: TGCGCCAGCAGCTTACAGGACATGAACACTGAAGCTTTCTTT.